These T cell receptor beta chains were read from a single sample in a study of cytomegalovirus exposure and HLA in healthy donors. Some clones are missing from TCRdb's copy, which holds only in-frame ones; the method was immunoSEQ multiplex PCR. The sample lists roughly 190,000 clones, 80% to 85% occurring once. Sequenced sample: PBMCs. The receptors derive from a man aged 35 to 55 in good health and CMV-seropositive. Each CDR3 is given with its conserved first and last residue. The order of the fields is V gene, clone size, CDR3 protein. Expanded clones are given a class, and other clones once, few, many or no size at all.

V: TRBV28
size: NA
CDR3: CASSLFRGGYEQYF

V: TRBV4-3
size: once
CDR3: CASSLDRMGYTF

V: TRBV5-1
size: NA
CDR3: CASSLVLNGAETQYF

V: TRBV10-3
size: NA
CDR3: CAISGAGQGTSTDTQYF

V: TRBV10-2
size: NA
CDR3: CASSRTGGWNEQFF

V: TRBV6-6
size: NA
CDR3: CASSYLRDRGNNEQFF

V: TRBV5-4
size: NA
CDR3: CASSLMGGGTDTQYF

V: TRBV11-1
size: NA
CDR3: CASSLKGSPGANVLTF

V: TRBV2
size: NA
CDR3: CASSPTGWGSYEQYF

V: TRBV7-2
size: NA
CDR3: CASSLGLAGGKFQETQYF

V: TRBV5-4
size: NA
CDR3: CASSLGRGNKALYYGYTF

V: TRBV5-1
size: few
CDR3: CASRTSRETQYF

V: TRBV30
size: few
CDR3: CAWTQRGGHEQYF

V: TRBV28
size: few
CDR3: CASSGQIPDQPQHF

V: TRBV7-7
size: NA
CDR3: CASSLVGGAQETQYF

V: TRBV29-1
size: NA
CDR3: CSVGAGHSIAGIYNEQFF

V: TRBV2
size: NA
CDR3: CASRTFNYGYTF

V: TRBV5-6
size: NA
CDR3: CASSWTGHGEAFF

V: TRBV5-1
size: few
CDR3: CASSLAVGLAGRETQYF

V: TRBV10-1
size: once
CDR3: CASSEGTSDAYEQYF

V: TRBV7-9
size: NA
CDR3: CASSATGTGTSYEQYF

V: TRBV9
size: NA
CDR3: CASSVADSGGYGYTF

V: TRBV5-1
size: NA
CDR3: CASSKDGVRTNTEAFF

V: TRBV18
size: NA
CDR3: CASSPADSYEQYF

V: TRBV29-1
size: NA
CDR3: CSVAPRQGNYGYTF

V: TRBV29-1
size: NA
CDR3: CSVDPHGQNTEAFF

V: TRBV2
size: NA
CDR3: CASHTGGNYEQYF

V: TRBV4-1
size: NA
CDR3: CASSQDPGQGGYGYTF

V: TRBV4-2
size: NA
CDR3: CASSGRGGTGELFF

V: TRBV7-2
size: once
CDR3: CASSSGQAGETQYF

V: TRBV4-1
size: NA
CDR3: CASSQADMTYGYTF

V: TRBV5-1
size: NA
CDR3: CASSLEGTGSGGYTF

V: TRBV5-1
size: NA
CDR3: CASSLELEGYTF

V: TRBV12-5
size: NA
CDR3: CASGLRDRGYEQYF

V: TRBV15
size: NA
CDR3: CATGGGGRTRITEAFF

V: TRBV5-1
size: once
CDR3: CASRPEPLAEKGGELFF

V: TRBV6-5
size: NA
CDR3: CASRPPGGDTQYF